These 17 T cell receptor beta chains were all obtained from the same sample, sequenced in a study of CXCR3-negative and CXCR3-positive naive CD8 T cells (dated by TCRdb to between 2017 and 2020). TCRdb lists the instrument as NextSeq 550. The Human TCR Profiling Kit (MiLaboratory) was used to make UMI-labeled 5' RACE TRB cDNA libraries. Based on TCRdb reprocessing of the reads, there is one entry per CDR3 protein sequence, and DNA is missing. The table for this sample records 75,000 or so distinct CDR3 sequences. About 1.4% of the sample is held by the ten biggest clonotypes. The sequencing sample was made of naive CXCR3- CD8+ T cells from blood. The cell subset or site label, read with the paper, signifies: CD45RO-CCR7+CD27+CD95- naive CD8+ T cells lacking CXCR3 (TNR3-). These receptors came from a human donor in good health. Some clones in this sample may be carry-over from other donors' samples.

The rearrangement uses TRBV29-1 and TRBJ2-7. Germline V gene data show CDR1 as SQVTM and CDR2 as ANQGSEA. The CDR3 has 12 residues. This chain's CDR3 is CSVADSPYEQYF.

The chain recombines TRBV6-2 or TRBV6-3 with TRBJ2-7. This CDR3 has 13 amino acids. Germline V CDR1 and CDR2: MNHEY, SVGEGT. CDR3 loop: CASKRQDHYEQYF.

V and J are TRBV12-3 or TRBV12-4 and TRBJ2-1; TCRdb's D call, TRBD1, is unchecked because there is no DNA. This CDR3 is 13 amino acids long. CDR3 in amino acids: CASRAPGGEEQFF.

This chain uses TRBV7-9 with TRBJ2-5. Germline-derived CDR1 and CDR2 are SEHNR and FQNEAQ (reference sequence). The CDR3 has 13 residues. The CDR3 sequence is CASSEGDQETQYF.

The genes are TRBV12-3 or TRBV12-4 and TRBJ2-7; as DNA is missing, the TRBD1 call by TCRdb cannot be tested. There are 17 residues in the CDR3. The CDR3 sequence: CASNRYPFRGDSYEQYF.

J is TRBJ2-1 and V is TRBV4-1; checking the TCRdb D call of TRBD2 is not possible without DNA. CDR3 length: 13 amino acids. From germline, CDR1 is MGHRA and CDR2 YSYEKL. CDR3 sequence: CASSQSRGGEQFF.

The rearrangement links TRBV7-9 to TRBJ2-5. The CDR3 has 15 residues. CDR1 and CDR2 (germline): SEHNR, FQNEAQ (reference sequence). This CDR3 is CASLSTLSFQETQYF.

The chain combines TRBV12-3 or TRBV12-4 with TRBJ2-7; TCRdb selects TRBD2, and the lack of DNA leaves this call unchecked. The CDR3 length is 19 residues. The CDR3 protein is CASSKHWGVDLGGINEQYF.

V gene TRBV29-1 combines with J gene TRBJ2-7; no DNA is available, so the TRBD1 call from TCRdb remains unchecked. Germline CDR1 and CDR2: SQVTM and ANQGSEA. CDR3 length: 14 amino acids. The CDR3 protein is CSVYGGSGTYEQYF.

This chain's CDR3 is CASSQEGESYNEQFF. The chain has TRBV4-3 and TRBJ2-1; TCRdb picks TRBD1, but there is no DNA to check that call. CDR1 LGHNA and CDR2 YSLEER come from the germline V gene. CDR3 size: 15 residues.

V gene TRBV28 combines with J gene TRBJ2-5; TCRdb selects TRBD1, and the lack of DNA leaves this call unchecked. There are 15 residues in the CDR3. Germline V CDR1 and CDR2: MDHEN, SYDVKM. CDR3 region: CASSPTGTDQETQYF.

The chain carries TRBV12-3 or TRBV12-4 and TRBJ1-1. This CDR3 region has 11 residues. The CDR3: CASSFDTEAFF.

This chain connects TRBV20-1 to TRBJ2-1; TCRdb gives TRBD2 as the D gene, but with no DNA this cannot be confirmed. CDR1 is DFQATT and CDR2 is SNEGSKA in the germline V gene (reference sequence). The CDR3 runs 15 residues. The CDR3 loop reads CSARDGTSGLGEQFF.

The chain joins TRBV29-1 to TRBJ2-1. This CDR3 has 11 amino acids. Germline CDR1 is SQVTM and CDR2 is ANQGSEA. CDR3 sequence: CSVDSYNEQFF.

The chain couples TRBV7-8 to TRBJ2-7; TCRdb lists TRBD2, though no DNA is available to test this call. CDR3 length equals 14 residues. Per germline, CDR1 SGHVS and CDR2 FQNEAQ. The CDR3 here is CASSLLLAGHEKYF.

This chain joins TRBV6-2 or TRBV6-3 and TRBJ2-7; the D call of TRBD2 rests on TCRdb alone, since no DNA is present to check it. CDR1 MNHEY and CDR2 SVGEGT come from the germline V gene. CDR3 length equals 19 residues. This chain's CDR3 is CASTNSPGLAGGPLYEQYF.

The rearrangement uses TRBV28 and TRBJ2-7. Germline CDR1 MDHEN, CDR2 SYDVKM. The CDR3 runs to 12 residues. Here the CDR3 reads CASSLVDYEQYF.